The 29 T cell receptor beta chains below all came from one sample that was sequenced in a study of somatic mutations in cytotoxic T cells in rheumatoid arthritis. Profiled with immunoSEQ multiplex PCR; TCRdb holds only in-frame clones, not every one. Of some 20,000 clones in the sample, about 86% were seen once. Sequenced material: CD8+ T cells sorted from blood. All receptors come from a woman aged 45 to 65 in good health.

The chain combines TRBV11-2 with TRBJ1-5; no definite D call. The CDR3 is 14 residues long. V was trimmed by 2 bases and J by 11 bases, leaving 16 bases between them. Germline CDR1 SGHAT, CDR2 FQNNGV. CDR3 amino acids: CASSLSVGIGAQHF. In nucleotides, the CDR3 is TGTGCCAGCAGCTTAAGCGTAGGGATCGGAGCCCAGCATTTT.

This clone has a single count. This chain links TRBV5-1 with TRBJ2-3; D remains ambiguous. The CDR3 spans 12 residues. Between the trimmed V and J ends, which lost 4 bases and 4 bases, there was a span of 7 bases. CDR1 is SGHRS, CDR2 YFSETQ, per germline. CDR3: CASSPTPDTQYF. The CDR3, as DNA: TGCGCCAGCAGCCCAACCCCAGATACGCAGTATTTT. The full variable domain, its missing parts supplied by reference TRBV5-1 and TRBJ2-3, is KAGVTQTPRYLIKTRGQQVTLSCSPISGHRSVSWYQQTPGQGLQFLFEYFSETQRNKGNFPGRFSGRQFSNSRSEMNVSTLELGDSALYLCASSPTPDTQYFGPGTRLTVL.

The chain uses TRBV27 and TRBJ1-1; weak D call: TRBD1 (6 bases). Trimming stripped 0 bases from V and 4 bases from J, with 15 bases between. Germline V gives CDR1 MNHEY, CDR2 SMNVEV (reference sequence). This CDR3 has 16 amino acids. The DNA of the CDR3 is TGTGCCAGCAGTTTATCGGCTCAAGGGGGGGGCACTGAAGCTTTCTTT. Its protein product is CASSLSAQGGGTEAFF.

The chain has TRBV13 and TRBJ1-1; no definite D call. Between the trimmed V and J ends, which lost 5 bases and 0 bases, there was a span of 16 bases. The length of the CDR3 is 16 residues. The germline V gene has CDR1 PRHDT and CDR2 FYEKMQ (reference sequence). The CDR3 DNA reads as TGTGCCAGCAGCGAAGGTCTCGGGCAGTTGAACACTGAAGCTTTCTTT. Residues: CASSEGLGQLNTEAFF.

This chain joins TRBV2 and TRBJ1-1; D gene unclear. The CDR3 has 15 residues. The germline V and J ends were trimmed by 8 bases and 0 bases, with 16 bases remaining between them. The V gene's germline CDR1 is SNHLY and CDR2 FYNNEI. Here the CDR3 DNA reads TGTGCCAGCGATGGTGAAGGATTGATGAACACTGAAGCTTTCTTT. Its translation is CASDGEGLMNTEAFF.

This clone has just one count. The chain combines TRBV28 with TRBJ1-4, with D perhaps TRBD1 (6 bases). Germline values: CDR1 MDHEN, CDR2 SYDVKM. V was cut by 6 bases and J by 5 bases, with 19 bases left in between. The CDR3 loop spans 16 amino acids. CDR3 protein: CASSRPAGAVNEKLFF. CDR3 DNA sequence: TGTGCCAGCAGCCGACCCGCGGGGGCGGTCAATGAAAAACTGTTTTTT.

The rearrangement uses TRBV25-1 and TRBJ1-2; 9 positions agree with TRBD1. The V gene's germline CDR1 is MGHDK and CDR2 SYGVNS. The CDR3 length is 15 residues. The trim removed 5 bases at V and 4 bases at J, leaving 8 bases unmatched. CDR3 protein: CASSHQGTGFYGYTF. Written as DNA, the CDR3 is TGTGCCAGCAGTCATCAGGGGACAGGGTTCTATGGCTACACCTTC.

In nucleotides, the CDR3 is TGTGCCACCTCGAAGGACCCACGCTCTGGAAACACCATATATTTT. Its translation: CATSKDPRSGNTIYF. The chain recombines TRBV28 with TRBJ1-3; D is ambiguous. The CDR3 spans 15 residues. CDR1 MDHEN and CDR2 SYDVKM come from the germline V gene. V dropped 10 bases and J dropped 0 bases, with 16 bases sitting between them.

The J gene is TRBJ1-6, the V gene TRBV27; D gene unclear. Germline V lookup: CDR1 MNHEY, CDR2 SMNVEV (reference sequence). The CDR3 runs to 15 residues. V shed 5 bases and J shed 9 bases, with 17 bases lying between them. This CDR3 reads CASSEEPPAGSPLHF. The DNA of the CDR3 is TGTGCCAGCAGTGAGGAACCGCCAGCGGGTTCACCCCTCCACTTT.

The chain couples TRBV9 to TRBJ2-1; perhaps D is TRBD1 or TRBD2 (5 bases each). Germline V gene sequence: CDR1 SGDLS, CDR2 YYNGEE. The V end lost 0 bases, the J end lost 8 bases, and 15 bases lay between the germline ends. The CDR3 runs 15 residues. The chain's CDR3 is CASSVGRTLGDEQFF. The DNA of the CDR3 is TGTGCCAGCAGCGTAGGTCGGACATTGGGGGATGAGCAGTTCTTC.

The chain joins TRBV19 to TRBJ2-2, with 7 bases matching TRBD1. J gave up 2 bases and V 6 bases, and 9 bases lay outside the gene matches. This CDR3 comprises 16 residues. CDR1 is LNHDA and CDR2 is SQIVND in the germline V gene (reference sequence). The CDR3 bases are TGTGCCAGTAGGGCTGGACAGGTGATTAACACCGGGGAGCTGTTTTTT. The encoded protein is CASRAGQVINTGELFF.

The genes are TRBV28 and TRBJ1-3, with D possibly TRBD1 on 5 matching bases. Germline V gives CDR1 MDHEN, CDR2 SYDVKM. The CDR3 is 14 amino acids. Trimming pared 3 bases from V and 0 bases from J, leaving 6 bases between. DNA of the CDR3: TGTGCCAGCAGTTTTAGGGGCTCTGGAAACACCATATATTTT. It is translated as CASSFRGSGNTIYF.

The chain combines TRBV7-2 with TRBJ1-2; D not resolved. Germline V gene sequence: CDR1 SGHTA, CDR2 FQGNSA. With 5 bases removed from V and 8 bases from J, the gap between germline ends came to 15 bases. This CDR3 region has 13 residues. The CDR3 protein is CASSPTPSVGYTF. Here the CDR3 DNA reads TGTGCCAGCAGCCCAACCCCCTCCGTGGGCTACACCTTC.

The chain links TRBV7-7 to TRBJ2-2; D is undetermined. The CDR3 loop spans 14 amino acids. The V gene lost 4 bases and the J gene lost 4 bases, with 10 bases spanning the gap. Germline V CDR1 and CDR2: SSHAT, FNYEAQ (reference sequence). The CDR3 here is CASSSGDSTGELFF. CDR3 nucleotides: TGTGCCAGCAGCTCAGGCGATTCCACCGGGGAGCTGTTTTTT.

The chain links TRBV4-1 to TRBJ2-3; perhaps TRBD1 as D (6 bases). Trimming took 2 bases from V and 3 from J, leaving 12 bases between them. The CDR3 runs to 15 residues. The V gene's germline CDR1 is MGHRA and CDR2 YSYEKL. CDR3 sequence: CASSQLARGTDTQYF. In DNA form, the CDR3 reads TGCGCCAGCAGCCAACTCGCGAGGGGGACAGATACGCAGTATTTT.

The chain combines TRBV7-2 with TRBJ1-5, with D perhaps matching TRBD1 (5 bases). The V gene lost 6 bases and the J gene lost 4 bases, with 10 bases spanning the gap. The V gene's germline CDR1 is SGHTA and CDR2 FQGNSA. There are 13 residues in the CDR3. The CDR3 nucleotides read TGTGCCAGCAGTCGGGGCCCTAATCAGCCCCAGCATTTT. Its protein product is CASSRGPNQPQHF.

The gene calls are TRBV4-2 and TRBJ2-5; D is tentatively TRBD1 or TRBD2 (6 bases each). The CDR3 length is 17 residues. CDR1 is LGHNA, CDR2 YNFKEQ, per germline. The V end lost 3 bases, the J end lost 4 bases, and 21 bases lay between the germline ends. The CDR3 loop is CASSHSVTGALGETQYF. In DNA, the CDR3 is TGTGCCAGCAGCCACTCCGTTACGGGGGCCCTCGGAGAGACCCAGTACTTC.

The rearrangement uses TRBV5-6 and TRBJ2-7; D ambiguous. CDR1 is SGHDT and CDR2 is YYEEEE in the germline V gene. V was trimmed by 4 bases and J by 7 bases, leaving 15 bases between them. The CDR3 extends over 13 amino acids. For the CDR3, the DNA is TGTGCCAGCAGCCCTAGACCCTCCGGAGAGCAGTACGTC. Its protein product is CASSPRPSGEQYV.

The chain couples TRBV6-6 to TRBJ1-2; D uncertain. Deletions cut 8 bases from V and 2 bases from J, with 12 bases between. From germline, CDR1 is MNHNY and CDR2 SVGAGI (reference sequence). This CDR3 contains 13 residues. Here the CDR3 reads CASSGSLNYGYTF. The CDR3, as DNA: TGTGCCAGCTCAGGATCCCTCAACTATGGCTACACCTTC.

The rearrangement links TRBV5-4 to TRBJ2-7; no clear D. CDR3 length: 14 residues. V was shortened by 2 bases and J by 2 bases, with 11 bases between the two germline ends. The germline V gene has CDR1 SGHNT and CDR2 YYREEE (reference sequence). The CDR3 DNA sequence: TGTGCCAGCAGCTTTCTCGAGAACCCCTACGAGCAGTACGTC. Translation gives CASSFLENPYEQYV.

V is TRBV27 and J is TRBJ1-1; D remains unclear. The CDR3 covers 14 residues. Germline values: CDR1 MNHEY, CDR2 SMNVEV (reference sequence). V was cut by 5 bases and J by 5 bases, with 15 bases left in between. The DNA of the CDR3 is TGTGCCAGCAGTACCCGGGTCCGAGGGACTGAAGCTTTCTTT. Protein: CASSTRVRGTEAFF.

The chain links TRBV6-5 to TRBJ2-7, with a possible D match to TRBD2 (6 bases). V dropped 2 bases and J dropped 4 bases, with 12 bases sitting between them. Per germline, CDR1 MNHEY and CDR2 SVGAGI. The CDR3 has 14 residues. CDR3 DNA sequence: TGTGCCAGCAGTTACGGGGGGATCGGGTACGAGCAGTACGTC. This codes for CASSYGGIGYEQYV.

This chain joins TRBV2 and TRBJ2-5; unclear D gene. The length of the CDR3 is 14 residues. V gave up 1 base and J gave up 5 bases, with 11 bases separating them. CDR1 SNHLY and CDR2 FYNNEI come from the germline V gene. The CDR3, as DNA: TGTGCCAGCAGTGAAGTGGGCCAGTACGAGACCCAGTACTTC. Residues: CASSEVGQYETQYF.

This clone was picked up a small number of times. The chain's CDR3 is CASSSTVTNEKLFF. For the CDR3, the DNA is TGTGCCAGCAGCTCGACAGTAACTAATGAAAAACTGTTTTTT. The rearrangement links TRBV7-9 to TRBJ1-4; the D gene is possibly TRBD1 (5 bases). Trimming took off 4 bases at V and 1 base at J, with 7 bases between the two ends. The CDR3 is 14 residues long. Germline V gives CDR1 SEHNR, CDR2 FQNEAQ (reference sequence). The variable domain in full, with the rest retrieved from reference TRBV7-9 and TRBJ1-4, is DTGVSQNPRHKITKRGQNVTFRCDPISEHNRLYWYRQTLGQGPEFLTYFQNEAQLEKSRLLSDRFSAERPKGSFSTLEIQRTEQGDSAMYLCASSSTVTNEKLFFGSGTQLSVL.

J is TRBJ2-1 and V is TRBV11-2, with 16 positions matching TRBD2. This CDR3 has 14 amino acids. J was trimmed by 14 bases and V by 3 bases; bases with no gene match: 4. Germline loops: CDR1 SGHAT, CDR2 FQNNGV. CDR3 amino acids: CASSLGTSGGEEFF. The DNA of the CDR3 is TGTGCCAGCAGCTTGGGGACTAGCGGGGGGGAGGAGTTCTTC.

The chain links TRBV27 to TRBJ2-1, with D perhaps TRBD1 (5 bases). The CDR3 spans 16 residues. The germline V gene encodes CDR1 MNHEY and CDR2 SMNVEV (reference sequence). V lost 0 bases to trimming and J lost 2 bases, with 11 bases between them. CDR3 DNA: TGTGCCAGCAGTTTATCGGAGTCAGGGACCTACAATGAGCAGTTCTTC. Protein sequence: CASSLSESGTYNEQFF.

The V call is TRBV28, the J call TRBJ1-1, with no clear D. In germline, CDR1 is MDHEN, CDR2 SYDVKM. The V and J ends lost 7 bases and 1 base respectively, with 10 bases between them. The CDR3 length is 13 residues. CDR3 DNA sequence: TGTGCCAGCAACTCCGCCTGGAACACTGAAGCTTTCTTT. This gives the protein CASNSAWNTEAFF.

CDR3 sequence: CASSEIGGTGNQPQHF. CDR3 bases: TGTGCCAGCAGTGAAATTGGCGGGACAGGCAATCAGCCCCAGCATTTT. The chain uses TRBV6-1 and TRBJ1-5; 7 positions agree with TRBD1. This CDR3 comprises 16 residues. V lost 2 bases to trimming and J lost 2 bases; unmatched junction nucleotides: 6. Germline CDR1 is MNHNS and CDR2 is SASEGT.

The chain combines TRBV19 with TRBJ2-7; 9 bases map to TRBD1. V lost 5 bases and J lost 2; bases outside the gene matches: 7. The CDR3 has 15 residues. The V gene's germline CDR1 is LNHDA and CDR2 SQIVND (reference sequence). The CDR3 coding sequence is TGTGCCAGTAGTTTTGCCGGGACAGGGACCTACGAGCAGTACTTC. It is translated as CASSFAGTGTYEQYF.